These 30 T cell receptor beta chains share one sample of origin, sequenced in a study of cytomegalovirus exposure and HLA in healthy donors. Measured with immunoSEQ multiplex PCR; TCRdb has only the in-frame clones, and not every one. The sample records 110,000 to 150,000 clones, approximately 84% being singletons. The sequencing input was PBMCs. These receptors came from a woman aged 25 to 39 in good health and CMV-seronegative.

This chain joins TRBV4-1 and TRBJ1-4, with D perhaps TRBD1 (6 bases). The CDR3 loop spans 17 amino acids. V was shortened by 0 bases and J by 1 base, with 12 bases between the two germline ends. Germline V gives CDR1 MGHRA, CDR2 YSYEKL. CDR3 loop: CASSQDRGGGTNEKLFF. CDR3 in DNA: TGCGCCAGCAGCCAAGACAGGGGCGGAGGAACTAATGAAAAACTGTTTTTT.

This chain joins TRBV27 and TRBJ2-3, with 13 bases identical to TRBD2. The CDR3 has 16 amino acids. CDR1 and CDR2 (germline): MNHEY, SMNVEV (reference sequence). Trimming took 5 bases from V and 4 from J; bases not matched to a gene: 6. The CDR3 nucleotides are TGTGCCAGCAGTATCACTAGCGGGGGGGAAGCAGATACGCAGTATTTT. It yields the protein CASSITSGGEADTQYF.

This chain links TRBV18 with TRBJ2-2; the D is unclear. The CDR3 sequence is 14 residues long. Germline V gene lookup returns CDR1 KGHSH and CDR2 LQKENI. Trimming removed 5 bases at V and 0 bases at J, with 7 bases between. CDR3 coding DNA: TGTGCCAGCTCATCAACTACGAACACCGGGGAGCTGTTTTTT. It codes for CASSSTTNTGELFF.

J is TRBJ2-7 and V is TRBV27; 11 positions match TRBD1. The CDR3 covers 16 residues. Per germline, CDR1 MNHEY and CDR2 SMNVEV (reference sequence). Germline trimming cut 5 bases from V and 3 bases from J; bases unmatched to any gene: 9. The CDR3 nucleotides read TGTGCCAGCAGTATACCGAGGACAGGGGGCGTCTACGAGCAGTACTTC. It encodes CASSIPRTGGVYEQYF.

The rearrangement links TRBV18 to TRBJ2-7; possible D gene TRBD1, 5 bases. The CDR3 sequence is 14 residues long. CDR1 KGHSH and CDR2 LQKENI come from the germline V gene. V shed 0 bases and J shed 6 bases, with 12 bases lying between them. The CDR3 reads CASSPPSRAREQYF. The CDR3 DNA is TGTGCCAGCTCACCACCGAGCAGGGCCCGCGAGCAGTACTTC.

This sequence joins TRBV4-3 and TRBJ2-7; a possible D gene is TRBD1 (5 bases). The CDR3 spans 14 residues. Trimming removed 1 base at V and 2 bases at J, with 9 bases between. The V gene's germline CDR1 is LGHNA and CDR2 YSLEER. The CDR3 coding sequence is TGCGCCAGCAGCCAAGTCCAGGGCCCCTACGAGCAGTACTTC. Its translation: CASSQVQGPYEQYF.

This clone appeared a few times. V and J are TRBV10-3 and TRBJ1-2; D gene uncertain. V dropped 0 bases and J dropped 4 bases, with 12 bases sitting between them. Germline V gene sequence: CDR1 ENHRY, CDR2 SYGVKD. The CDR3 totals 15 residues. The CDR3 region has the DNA TGTGCCATCAGTGAGTCGATGGCGGGGATCTATGGCTACACCTTC. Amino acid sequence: CAISESMAGIYGYTF.

CDR3 nucleotides: TGTGCCAGCAGTTCCACGGACAGTCGAAAAGGGGGCTACACCTTC. Translation: CASSSTDSRKGGYTF. The chain is built from TRBV6-5 and TRBJ1-2; TRBD1 might be the D (6 bases). The germline V gene has CDR1 MNHEY and CDR2 SVGAGI. V was clipped by 4 bases and J by 8 bases, with 20 bases between them. This CDR3 has 15 amino acids.

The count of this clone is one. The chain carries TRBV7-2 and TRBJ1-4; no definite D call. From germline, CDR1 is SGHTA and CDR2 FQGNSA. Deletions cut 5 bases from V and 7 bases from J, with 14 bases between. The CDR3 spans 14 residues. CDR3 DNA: TGTGCCAGCAGCGGAGGGTCTAAGGGTGAAAAACTGTTTTTT. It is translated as CASSGGSKGEKLFF.

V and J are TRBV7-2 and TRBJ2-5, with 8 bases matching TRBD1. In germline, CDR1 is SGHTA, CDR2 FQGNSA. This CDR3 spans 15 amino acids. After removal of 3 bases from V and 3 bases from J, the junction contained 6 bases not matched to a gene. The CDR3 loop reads CASSLGPDREETQYF. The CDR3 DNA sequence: TGTGCCAGCAGCTTGGGTCCGGACAGGGAAGAGACCCAGTACTTC.

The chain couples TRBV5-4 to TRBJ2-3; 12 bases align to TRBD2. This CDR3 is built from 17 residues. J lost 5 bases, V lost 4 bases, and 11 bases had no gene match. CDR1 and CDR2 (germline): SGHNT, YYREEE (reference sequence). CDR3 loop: CASSKRLAGARGDTQYF. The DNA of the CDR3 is TGTGCCAGCAGCAAAAGACTAGCGGGGGCCCGGGGAGATACGCAGTATTTT.

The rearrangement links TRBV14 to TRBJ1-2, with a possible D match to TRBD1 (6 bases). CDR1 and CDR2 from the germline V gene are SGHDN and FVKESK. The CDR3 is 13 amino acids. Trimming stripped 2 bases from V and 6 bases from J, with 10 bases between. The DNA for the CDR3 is TGTGCCAGCAGCCAATTACAGGGTCATGGCTACACCTTC. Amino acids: CASSQLQGHGYTF. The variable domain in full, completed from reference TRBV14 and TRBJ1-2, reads EAGVTQFPSHSVIEKGQTVTLRCDPISGHDNLYWYRRVMGKEIKFLLHFVKESKQDESGMPNNRFLAERTGGTYSTLKVQPAELEDSGVYFCASSQLQGHGYTFGSGTRLTVV.

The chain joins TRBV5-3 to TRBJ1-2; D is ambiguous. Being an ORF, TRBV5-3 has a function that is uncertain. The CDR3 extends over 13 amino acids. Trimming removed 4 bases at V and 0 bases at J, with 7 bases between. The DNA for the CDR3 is TGTGCCAGAAGCCCCGGAGCTAACTATGGCTACACCTTC. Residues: CARSPGANYGYTF.

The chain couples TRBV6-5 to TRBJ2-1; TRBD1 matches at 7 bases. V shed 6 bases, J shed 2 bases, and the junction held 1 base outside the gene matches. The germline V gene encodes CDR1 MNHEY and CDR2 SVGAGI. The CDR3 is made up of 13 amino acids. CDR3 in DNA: TGTGCCAGCAGAGGGGGCCCCTACAATGAGCAGTTCTTC. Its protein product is CASRGGPYNEQFF.

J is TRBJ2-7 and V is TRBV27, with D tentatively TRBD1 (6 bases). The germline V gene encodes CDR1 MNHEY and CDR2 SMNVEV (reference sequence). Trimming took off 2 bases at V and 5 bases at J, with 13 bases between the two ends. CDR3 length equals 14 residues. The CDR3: CASSLQGSPDEQYF. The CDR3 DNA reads TGTGCCAGCAGTTTACAGGGGTCCCCCGACGAGCAGTACTTC.

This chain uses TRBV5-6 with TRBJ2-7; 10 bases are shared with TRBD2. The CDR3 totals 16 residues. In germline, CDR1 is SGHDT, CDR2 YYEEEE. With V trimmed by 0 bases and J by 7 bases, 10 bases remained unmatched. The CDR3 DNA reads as TGTGCCAGCAGCTTGGCCGAAAGCGGGGGGGCACGGGAGCAGTACTTC. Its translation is CASSLAESGGAREQYF.

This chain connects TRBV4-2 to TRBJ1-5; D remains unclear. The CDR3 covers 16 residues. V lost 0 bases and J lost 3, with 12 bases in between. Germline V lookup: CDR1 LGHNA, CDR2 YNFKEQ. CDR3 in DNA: TGTGCCAGCAGCCAAGATTCGATAGGACTCAATCAGCCCCAGCATTTT. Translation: CASSQDSIGLNQPQHF.

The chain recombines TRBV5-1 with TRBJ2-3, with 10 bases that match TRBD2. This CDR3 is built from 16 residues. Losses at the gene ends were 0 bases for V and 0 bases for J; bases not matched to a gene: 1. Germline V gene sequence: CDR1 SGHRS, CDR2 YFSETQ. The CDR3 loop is CASSLELAGSTDTQYF. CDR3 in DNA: TGCGCCAGCAGCTTGGAACTAGCGGGGAGCACAGATACGCAGTATTTT.

DNA of the CDR3: TGTGCCAGCAGTTACCCCGGGACATCCTACAATGAGCAGTTCTTC. It codes for CASSYPGTSYNEQFF. V usage is TRBV28 and J usage is TRBJ2-1; possible D gene TRBD1, 6 bases. The V gene's germline CDR1 is MDHEN and CDR2 SYDVKM. The CDR3 totals 15 residues. V was clipped by 4 bases and J by 1 base, with 11 bases between them.

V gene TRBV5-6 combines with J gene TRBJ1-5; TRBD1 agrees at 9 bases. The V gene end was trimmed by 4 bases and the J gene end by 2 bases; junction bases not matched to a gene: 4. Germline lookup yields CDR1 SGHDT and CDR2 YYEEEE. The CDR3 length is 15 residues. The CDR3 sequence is CASSKRTGGNQPQHF. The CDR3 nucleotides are TGTGCCAGCAGCAAGCGGACAGGGGGCAATCAGCCCCAGCATTTT.

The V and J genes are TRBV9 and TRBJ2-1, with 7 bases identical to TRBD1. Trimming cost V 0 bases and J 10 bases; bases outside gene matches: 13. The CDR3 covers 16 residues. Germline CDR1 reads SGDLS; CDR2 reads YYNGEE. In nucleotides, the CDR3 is TGTGCCAGCAGCGTAGGGGGAAGGGGGCTGGATCTCGAGCAGTTCTTC. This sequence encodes CASSVGGRGLDLEQFF.

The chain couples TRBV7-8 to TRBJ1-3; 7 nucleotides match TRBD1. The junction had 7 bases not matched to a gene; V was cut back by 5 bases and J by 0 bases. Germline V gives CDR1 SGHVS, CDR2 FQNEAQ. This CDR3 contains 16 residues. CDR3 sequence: CASSGGQVSSGNTIYF. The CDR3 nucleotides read TGTGCCAGCAGCGGCGGACAGGTCAGCTCTGGAAACACCATATATTTT.

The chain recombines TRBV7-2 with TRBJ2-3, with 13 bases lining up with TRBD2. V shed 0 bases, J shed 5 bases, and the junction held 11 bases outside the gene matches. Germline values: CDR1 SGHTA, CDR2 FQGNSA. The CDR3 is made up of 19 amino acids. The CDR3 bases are TGTGCCAGCAGCTTAGCGCGGCAACTAGCGGGGGGGCCGGTAGATACGCAGTATTTT. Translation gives CASSLARQLAGGPVDTQYF.

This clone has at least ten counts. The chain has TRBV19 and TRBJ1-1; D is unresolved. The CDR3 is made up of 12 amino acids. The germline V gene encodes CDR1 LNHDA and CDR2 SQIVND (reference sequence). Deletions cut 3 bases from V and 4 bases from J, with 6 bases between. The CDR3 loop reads CASSIESTEAFF. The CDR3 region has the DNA TGTGCCAGTAGTATTGAGTCCACTGAAGCTTTCTTT.

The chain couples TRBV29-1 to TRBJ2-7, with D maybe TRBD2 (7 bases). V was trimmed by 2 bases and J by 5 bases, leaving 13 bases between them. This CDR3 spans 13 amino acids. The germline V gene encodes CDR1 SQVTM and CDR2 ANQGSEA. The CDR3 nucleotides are TGCAGCGTTGAACGGGGGGCTGGCAACGAGCAGTACTTC. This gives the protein CSVERGAGNEQYF.

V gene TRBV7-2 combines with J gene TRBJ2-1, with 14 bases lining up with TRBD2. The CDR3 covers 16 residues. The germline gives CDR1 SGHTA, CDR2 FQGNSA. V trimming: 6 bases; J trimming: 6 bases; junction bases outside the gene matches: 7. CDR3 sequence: CASRPRLAGGSNEQFF. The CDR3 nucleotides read TGTGCCAGCAGGCCCAGACTAGCGGGGGGGTCCAATGAGCAGTTCTTC.

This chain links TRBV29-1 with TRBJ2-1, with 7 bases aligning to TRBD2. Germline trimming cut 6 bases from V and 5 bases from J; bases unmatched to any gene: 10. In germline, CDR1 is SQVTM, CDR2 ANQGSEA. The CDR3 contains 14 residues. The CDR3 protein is CSVFAPRGDNEQFF. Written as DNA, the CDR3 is TGCAGCGTCTTTGCTCCTCGGGGGGACAATGAGCAGTTCTTC.

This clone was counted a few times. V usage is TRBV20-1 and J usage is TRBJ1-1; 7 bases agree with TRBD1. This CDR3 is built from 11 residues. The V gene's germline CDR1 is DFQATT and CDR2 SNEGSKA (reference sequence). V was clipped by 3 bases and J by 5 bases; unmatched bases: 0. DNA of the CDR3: TGCAGTGCTAGGGACAGGACTGAAGCTTTCTTT. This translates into CSARDRTEAFF.

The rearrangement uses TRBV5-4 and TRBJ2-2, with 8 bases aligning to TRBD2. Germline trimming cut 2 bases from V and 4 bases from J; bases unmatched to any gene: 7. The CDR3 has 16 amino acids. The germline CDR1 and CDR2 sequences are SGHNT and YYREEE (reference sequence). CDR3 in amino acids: CASSFSPGGSTGELFF. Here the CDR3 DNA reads TGTGCCAGCAGCTTTAGTCCGGGGGGGAGCACCGGGGAGCTGTTTTTT.

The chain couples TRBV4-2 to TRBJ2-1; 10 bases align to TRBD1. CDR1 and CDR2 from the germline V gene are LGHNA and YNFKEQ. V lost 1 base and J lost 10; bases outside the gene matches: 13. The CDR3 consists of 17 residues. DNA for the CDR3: TGTGCCAGCAGCCAAGCCACCGGGACAGGGGTCTTCGGGGAGCAGTTCTTC. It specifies CASSQATGTGVFGEQFF.